Below, 32 T cell receptor beta chains from the same sample are listed, as sequenced in a study of CD8 T cells in ankylosing spondylitis. TCRdb ran MiXCR on the 5' RACE reads and lists one entry per CDR3 protein. Of about 240,000 distinct CDR3 sequences in the sample, about 10% are singletons; the top ten hold less than 7.5%. Sequences were obtained from blood, either unsorted or a sorted T cell fraction (not recorded which). The receptors shown here come from a male donor with ankylosing spondylitis or in good health (not recorded which).

This clonotype was seen a handful of times. This chain links TRBV7-9 with TRBJ1-1; the D is unclear. The CDR3 runs 11 residues. The germline CDR1 and CDR2 sequences are SEHNR and FQNEAQ (reference sequence). With 11 bases removed from V and 5 bases from J, the gap between germline ends came to 12 bases. CDR3 residues: CAPGVGTEAFF. The CDR3 DNA reads as TGTGCCCCCGGAGTTGGAACTGAAGCTTTCTTT.

This clonotype has only a few counts. This sequence joins TRBV10-3 and TRBJ2-2; weak D call: TRBD1 (6 bases). Germline V CDR1 and CDR2: ENHRY, SYGVKD. V lost 4 bases, J lost 3 bases, and 12 bases lay in between. This CDR3 is built from 15 residues. CDR3 in amino acids: CAISVNRDDTGELFF. CDR3 in DNA: TGTGCCATCAGTGTTAACAGGGATGACACCGGGGAGCTGTTTTTT.

This clonotype was detected a few times. This CDR3 reads CSARSPGPGGYTF. Here the CDR3 DNA reads TGCAGTGCTAGAAGCCCGGGACCTGGTGGCTACACCTTC. The genes are TRBV20-1 and TRBJ1-2; possible D gene TRBD1, 5 bases. The ends were cut back, 2 bases at V and 7 bases at J, with 14 bases in the middle. CDR3 length: 13 amino acids. Germline V gene sequence: CDR1 DFQATT, CDR2 SNEGSKA (reference sequence).

This clonotype has only a few counts. The chain combines TRBV19 with TRBJ1-5; a possible D gene is TRBD1 (6 bases). The ends were cut back, 5 bases at V and 6 bases at J, with 23 bases in the middle. CDR1 and CDR2 (germline): LNHDA, SQIVND (reference sequence). This CDR3 region has 17 residues. Written as DNA, the CDR3 is TGTGCCAGTAGTCCTTCCTTCCATGTGGGAGGGGGTCAGCCCCAGCATTTT. It codes for CASSPSFHVGGGQPQHF.

This sequence joins TRBV29-1 and TRBJ1-1; 8 bases are a match to TRBD1. Germline V gives CDR1 SQVTM, CDR2 ANQGSEA. The ends lost 6 bases at V and 6 bases at J; junction bases unmatched: 9. The length of the CDR3 is 13 residues. The CDR3 reads CSVRTGWAAEAFF. Here the CDR3 DNA reads TGCAGCGTCCGGACAGGGTGGGCCGCTGAAGCTTTCTTT.

This clonotype is a singleton in its sample. The chain has TRBV19 and TRBJ2-5; D unresolved. Germline CDR1 and CDR2: LNHDA and SQIVND (reference sequence). The ends were cut back, 3 bases at V and 2 bases at J, with 10 bases in the middle. This CDR3 contains 14 residues. The CDR3 region is CASSMSDTQETQYF. The DNA for the CDR3 is TGTGCCAGTAGTATGAGTGACACACAAGAGACCCAGTACTTC.

This clonotype has at least ten counts. This sequence joins TRBV5-1 and TRBJ2-3; D may match TRBD1 or TRBD2 (5 bases each). V dropped 4 bases and J dropped 8 bases, with 17 bases sitting between them. The germline gives CDR1 SGHRS, CDR2 YFSETQ. This CDR3 is built from 14 residues. Here the CDR3 reads CASSTGLLRVTQYF. For the CDR3, the DNA is TGCGCCAGCAGCACAGGACTGCTCCGGGTTACGCAGTATTTT.

The chain employs TRBV5-5 and TRBJ2-3; TRBD2 might be the D (6 bases). Per germline, CDR1 SGHKS and CDR2 YYEKEE (reference sequence). Trimming pared 1 base from V and 4 bases from J, leaving 10 bases between. There are 14 residues in the CDR3. As DNA, the CDR3 is TGTGCCAGCAGCTTGAACGGGGGAGCAGATACGCAGTATTTT. Amino acid sequence: CASSLNGGADTQYF.

This sequence joins TRBV29-1 and TRBJ2-4; tentatively, D is TRBD1 (6 bases). This CDR3 spans 13 amino acids. Per the germline V gene, CDR1 is SQVTM and CDR2 is ANQGSEA. Trimming took 4 bases from V and 8 from J, leaving 15 bases between them. CDR3 DNA: TGCAGCGTTGCACAGGGAAGAGGTTACATTCAGTACTTC. This translates into CSVAQGRGYIQYF.

The chain carries TRBV3-1 and TRBJ2-1; 7 bases align to TRBD2. The V segment lost 5 bases and the J segment 3 bases; nucleotides outside the gene matches: 10. The CDR3 totals 16 residues. The germline CDR1 and CDR2 sequences are LGHDT and YNNKEL (reference sequence). The CDR3 loop is CASSNQAGAVYNEQFF. CDR3 nucleotides: TGTGCCAGCAGCAACCAGGCGGGAGCCGTCTACAATGAGCAGTTCTTC.

The chain is built from TRBV28 and TRBJ2-3; D not certain. Trimming pared 7 bases from V and 2 bases from J, leaving 13 bases between. CDR3 length: 14 residues. CDR1 and CDR2 from the germline V gene are MDHEN and SYDVKM. The CDR3 DNA reads as TGTGCCAGCAAGGTTTTCGTAACCACAGATACGCAGTATTTT. It yields the protein CASKVFVTTDTQYF.

This clonotype was observed a few times. The chain is built from TRBV20-1 and TRBJ2-1, with D perhaps matching TRBD2 (5 bases). Trimming shortened V by 5 bases and J by 7 bases, and 9 bases separated the two germline ends. This CDR3 spans 11 amino acids. Germline CDR1 reads DFQATT; CDR2 reads SNEGSKA (reference sequence). The CDR3 DNA is TGCAGTGCTGACACTAGAAATGAGCAGTTCTTC. Translation: CSADTRNEQFF.

This clonotype was counted at least ten times. The genes are TRBV7-2 and TRBJ2-1, with 11 bases matching TRBD2. Germline V gene data show CDR1 as SGHTA and CDR2 as FQGNSA. With 4 bases clipped from V and 4 bases from J, the junction kept 9 bases outside the gene matches. CDR3 size: 17 residues. CDR3 sequence: CASSSTIAGGGYNEQFF. DNA for the CDR3: TGTGCCAGCAGCTCAACCATAGCGGGAGGGGGATACAATGAGCAGTTCTTC.

V usage is TRBV10-3 and J usage is TRBJ2-5; D tentatively reads TRBD1 or TRBD2 (6 bases each). V lost 3 bases, J lost 2 bases, and 10 bases lay in between. Germline V gene sequence: CDR1 ENHRY, CDR2 SYGVKD. This CDR3 spans 14 amino acids. The CDR3 here is CAISDVGGQETQYF. The CDR3 coding sequence is TGTGCCATCAGTGATGTAGGGGGGCAAGAGACCCAGTACTTC.

This clonotype was counted many times. The chain combines TRBV29-1 with TRBJ2-7, with 9 bases fitting TRBD1. This CDR3 is built from 15 residues. Germline V lookup: CDR1 SQVTM, CDR2 ANQGSEA. Losses at the gene ends were 0 bases for V and 4 bases for J; bases not matched to a gene: 7. The DNA for the CDR3 is TGCAGCGTTGAAGAACCGGGACAGGGAGATTACGAGCAGTACTTC. Its translation is CSVEEPGQGDYEQYF.

This CDR3 is CASWDGSNEKLFF. The DNA for the CDR3 is TGCGCCAGCTGGGACGGCTCTAATGAAAAACTGTTTTTT. V gene TRBV5-1 combines with J gene TRBJ1-4, with a tentative D call TRBD1 (5 bases). The CDR3 spans 13 residues. CDR1 and CDR2 from the germline V gene are SGHRS and YFSETQ. Trimming cost V 7 bases and J 3 bases, with 10 bases left between them.

This clonotype showed up many times. The V and J genes are TRBV27 and TRBJ1-5; no clear D. Germline CDR1 and CDR2: MNHEY and SMNVEV (reference sequence). The CDR3 spans 12 residues. V lost 3 bases and J lost 4, with 4 bases in between. The CDR3 region is CASSFPNQPQHF. CDR3 in DNA: TGTGCCAGCAGTTTTCCAAATCAGCCCCAGCATTTT.

This clonotype has at least ten counts. The V gene is TRBV25-1, the J gene TRBJ2-3; tentative D call: TRBD2 (6 bases). Germline V CDR1 and CDR2: MGHDK, SYGVNS. The germline V and J ends were trimmed by 4 bases and 4 bases, with 15 bases remaining between them. The CDR3 has 15 residues. The chain's CDR3 is CASSARDLEADTQYF. In DNA form, the CDR3 reads TGTGCCAGCAGTGCCCGGGACTTAGAGGCAGATACGCAGTATTTT. Full variable domain (rest looked up from reference TRBV25-1 and TRBJ2-3): EADIYQTPRYLVIGTGKKITLECSQTMGHDKMYWYQQDPGMELHLIHYSYGVNSTEKGDLSSESTVSRIRTEHFPLTLESARPSHTSQYLCASSARDLEADTQYFGPGTRLTVL.

CDR3 sequence reads: CASAGRRLAGTDTQYF. CDR3 nucleotides: TGTGCCAGCGCTGGGAGGCGACTAGCGGGAACAGATACGCAGTATTTT. V is TRBV28 and J is TRBJ2-3, with 11 bases fitting TRBD2. V dropped 8 bases and J dropped 3; count of bases not matched to a gene: 10. This CDR3 has 16 residues. Germline loops: CDR1 MDHEN, CDR2 SYDVKM.

This clonotype has a count of ten or more. V usage is TRBV7-8 and J usage is TRBJ2-1; D is ambiguous. There are 13 residues in the CDR3. Trimming took 5 bases from V and 8 from J, leaving 13 bases between them. The germline CDR1 and CDR2 sequences are SGHVS and FQNEAQ. The CDR3 spells CASSPIVRHEQFF. As DNA, the CDR3 is TGTGCCAGCAGCCCCATAGTTCGCCATGAGCAGTTCTTC.

This clonotype was picked up a small number of times. The V call is TRBV7-8, the J call TRBJ2-1; D is unclear. Trimming shortened V by 0 bases and J by 0 bases, and 18 bases separated the two germline ends. The CDR3 spans 19 residues. Germline values: CDR1 SGHVS, CDR2 FQNEAQ. CDR3 loop: CASSLATYPGSSSYNEQFF. DNA of the CDR3: TGTGCCAGCAGCTTAGCAACCTACCCCGGGTCCAGCTCCTACAATGAGCAGTTCTTC.

At least ten counts were recorded for this clonotype. V gene TRBV25-1 combines with J gene TRBJ2-3; D uncertain. Looked up from germline, CDR1 is MGHDK and CDR2 is SYGVNS. V was pared by 1 base and J by 0 bases, with 20 bases between. The CDR3 sequence is 19 residues long. CDR3 amino acids: CASSESRLSGPDSTDTQYF. CDR3 DNA sequence: TGTGCCAGCAGTGAATCCCGCCTCAGTGGTCCCGATAGCACAGATACGCAGTATTTT.

In its sample, this clonotype was seen many times. The rearrangement links TRBV20-1 to TRBJ1-1, with D perhaps TRBD1 (5 bases). The CDR3 runs to 11 residues. CDR1 DFQATT and CDR2 SNEGSKA come from the germline V gene (reference sequence). V was cut by 6 bases and J by 8 bases, with 13 bases left in between. The CDR3 sequence is CSAQKGWEAFF. Written as DNA, the CDR3 is TGCAGTGCCCAGAAGGGGTGGGAAGCTTTCTTT.

This clonotype was observed a handful of times. This chain connects TRBV5-1 to TRBJ1-2, with 12 bases identical to TRBD1. Germline values: CDR1 SGHRS, CDR2 YFSETQ. Trimming cost V 3 bases and J 5 bases; bases outside gene matches: 2. CDR3 length equals 14 residues. CDR3 amino acids: CASSSGQGAYGYTF. CDR3 nucleotides: TGCGCCAGCAGCTCGGGACAGGGGGCATATGGCTACACCTTC.

This clonotype was picked up a small number of times. The rearrangement joins TRBV12-3 or TRBV12-4 to TRBJ2-6; no clear D. Trimming took off 6 bases at V and 1 base at J, with 10 bases between the two ends. The CDR3 covers 15 residues. CDR3 sequence reads: CASSPIYSGANVLTF. CDR3 coding DNA: TGTGCCAGCAGCCCAATATATTCTGGGGCCAACGTCCTGACTTTC.

V is TRBV11-2 and J is TRBJ2-7, with D possibly TRBD2 on 5 matching bases. CDR1 is SGHAT and CDR2 is FQNNGV in the germline V gene. V shed 5 bases and J shed 2 bases, with 19 bases lying between them. The CDR3 loop spans 16 amino acids. The DNA of the CDR3 is TGTGCCAGCAGCATGACCAGCCGGGGAGCAACCTACGAGCAGTACTTC. As protein: CASSMTSRGATYEQYF.

There are many counts of this clonotype. The chain carries TRBV5-1 and TRBJ2-2, with D hard to call. The V end was cut by 4 bases, the J end by 5 bases, with 9 bases between. The CDR3 spans 13 residues. CDR1 is SGHRS and CDR2 is YFSETQ in the germline V gene. CDR3 bases: TGCGCCAGCAGCCTCCGTCCGACCGGGGAGCTGTTTTTT. It is translated as CASSLRPTGELFF.

This clonotype was observed a handful of times. This chain connects TRBV11-1 to TRBJ2-1; D remains ambiguous. The CDR3 is 17 amino acids. Looked up from germline, CDR1 is SGHAT and CDR2 is FQDESV (reference sequence). The V end was cut by 6 bases, the J end by 5 bases, with 23 bases between. The CDR3 loop reads CASRPTSAVHLNNEQFF. Written as DNA, the CDR3 is TGTGCCAGCAGACCTACGTCGGCAGTCCACCTTAACAATGAGCAGTTCTTC.

This clonotype was counted many times. The V gene is TRBV20-1, the J gene TRBJ2-5, with 8 bases lining up with TRBD2. Trimming removed 3 bases from V and 4 bases from J; junction bases left unmatched: 7. The CDR3 runs 14 residues. The V gene's germline CDR1 is DFQATT and CDR2 SNEGSKA (reference sequence). CDR3 DNA: TGCAGTGCTAGTGACAGCGGGAGAGGAGAGACCCAGTACTTC. Amino acids: CSASDSGRGETQYF.

In its sample, this clonotype was seen many times. The CDR3 bases are TGCAGTGCAACAGGGTACCCGTATAGCAATCAGCCCCAGCATTTT. Its protein is CSATGYPYSNQPQHF. The V and J genes are TRBV20-1 and TRBJ1-5; D possibly corresponds to TRBD1 (6 bases). The V gene lost 6 bases and the J gene lost 0 bases, with 15 bases spanning the gap. Germline V CDR1 and CDR2: DFQATT, SNEGSKA (reference sequence). The length of the CDR3 is 15 residues.

This clonotype has just a few counts. The chain links TRBV2 to TRBJ2-7, with 12 bases identical to TRBD2. The CDR3 totals 17 residues. V shed 1 base, J shed 5 bases, and the junction held 9 bases outside the gene matches. Germline loops: CDR1 SNHLY, CDR2 FYNNEI. CDR3 DNA: TGTGCCAGCAGTGAAGAGTTGCTAGCGGGGGGGCAAAACGAGCAGTACTTC. Amino acids: CASSEELLAGGQNEQYF.

The table lists this clonotype with many counts. The J gene is TRBJ1-1, the V gene TRBV20-1, with 9 bases fitting TRBD1. Germline V gives CDR1 DFQATT, CDR2 SNEGSKA (reference sequence). The CDR3 is 13 residues long. The V segment lost 3 bases and the J segment 5 bases; nucleotides outside the gene matches: 4. In DNA, the CDR3 is TGCAGTGCTAGGGGACAGGGAGATACTGAAGCTTTCTTT. Amino acid sequence: CSARGQGDTEAFF.